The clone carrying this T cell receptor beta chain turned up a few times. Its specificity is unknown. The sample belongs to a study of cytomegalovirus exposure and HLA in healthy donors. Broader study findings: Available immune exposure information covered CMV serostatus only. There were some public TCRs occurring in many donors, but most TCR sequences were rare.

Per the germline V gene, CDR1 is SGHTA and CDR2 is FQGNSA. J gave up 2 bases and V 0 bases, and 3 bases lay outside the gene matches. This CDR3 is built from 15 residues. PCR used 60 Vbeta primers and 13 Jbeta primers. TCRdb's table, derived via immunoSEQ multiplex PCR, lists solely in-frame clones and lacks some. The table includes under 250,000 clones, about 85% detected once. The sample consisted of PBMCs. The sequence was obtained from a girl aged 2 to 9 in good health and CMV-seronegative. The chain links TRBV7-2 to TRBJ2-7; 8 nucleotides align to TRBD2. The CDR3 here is CASSLAGLATYEQYF. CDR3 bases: TGTGCCAGCAGCTTAGCTGGACTAGCTACCTACGAGCAGTACTTC.